One and the same sample provided the 9 T cell receptor beta chains below, sequenced in a study of T cell responses to AZD1222 COVID-19 vaccine. Method: immunoSEQ multiplex PCR; TCRdb's copy keeps in-frame clones and lacks some. The sample consists of approximately 170,000 clones, approximately 93% of them appearing once. The input for sequencing was peripheral blood, taken on day 0 of AZD1222 vaccination. The receptors shown here come from an adult in good health.

The chain links TRBV29-1 to TRBJ1-1, with D perhaps TRBD1 (5 bases). Germline CDR1 and CDR2: SQVTM and ANQGSEA. The CDR3 totals 15 residues. Trimming shortened V by 5 bases and J by 4 bases, and 20 bases separated the two germline ends. CDR3 residues: CSVHGGIPGLTEAFF. The CDR3 nucleotides read TGCAGCGTTCATGGGGGGATTCCGGGGCTCACTGAAGCTTTCTTT.

The chain couples TRBV19 to TRBJ1-2, with TRBD1 matching 12 bases. The CDR3 consists of 15 residues. With V trimmed by 5 bases and J by 5 bases, 6 bases remained unmatched. Per the germline V gene, CDR1 is LNHDA and CDR2 is SQIVND (reference sequence). This chain's CDR3 is CASSSGTGGSYGYTF. DNA for the CDR3: TGTGCCAGTAGTTCCGGGACAGGGGGCTCGTATGGCTACACCTTC.

The V and J genes are TRBV10-2 and TRBJ2-7, with D perhaps being TRBD1 or TRBD2 (5 bases each). The germline V gene encodes CDR1 WSHSY and CDR2 SAAADI. Trimming pared 10 bases from V and 0 bases from J, leaving 13 bases between. This CDR3 has 13 residues. CDR3 protein: CATRGLLSYEQYF. The CDR3 nucleotides are TGCGCCACCCGGGGCTTACTCTCCTACGAGCAGTACTTC.

V usage is TRBV18 and J usage is TRBJ1-5; a possible D gene is TRBD1 (6 bases). Germline V CDR1 and CDR2: KGHSH, LQKENI. V lost 6 bases to trimming and J lost 3 bases, with 18 bases between them. The CDR3 totals 16 residues. CDR3 protein: CASSPGTRDNNQPQHF. Written as DNA, the CDR3 is TGTGCCAGCTCCCCCGGGACAAGGGACAACAATCAGCCCCAGCATTTT.

This sequence joins TRBV27 and TRBJ1-3; D perhaps matches TRBD1 (6 bases). Trimming took 6 bases from V and 1 from J, leaving 13 bases between them. The germline V gene encodes CDR1 MNHEY and CDR2 SMNVEV (reference sequence). This CDR3 contains 15 residues. CDR3 loop: CASSLTGLSGNTIYF. In nucleotides, the CDR3 is TGTGCCAGCAGCCTCACAGGGTTATCTGGAAACACCATATATTTT.

The V call is TRBV6-6, the J call TRBJ1-5, with D possibly matching TRBD1 (5 bases). Deletions cut 6 bases from V and 2 bases from J, with 17 bases between. The germline V gene has CDR1 MNHNY and CDR2 SVGAGI (reference sequence). This CDR3 comprises 16 residues. The CDR3 is CASSRTPGGGNQPQHF. CDR3 DNA: TGTGCCAGCAGCCGTACTCCGGGAGGGGGCAATCAGCCCCAGCATTTT.

The chain uses TRBV2 and TRBJ1-1; D uncertain. Trimming removed 6 bases at V and 6 bases at J, with 8 bases between. From germline, CDR1 is SNHLY and CDR2 FYNNEI. The length of the CDR3 is 11 residues. This CDR3 reads CASRNSAEAFF. The CDR3 nucleotides are TGTGCCAGCAGGAACAGCGCTGAAGCTTTCTTT.

The CDR3 sequence is CASSLGVYTEAFF. The CDR3 bases are TGTGCCAGCAGTCTAGGGGTATACACTGAAGCTTTCTTT. J is TRBJ1-1 and V is TRBV27; tentative D call: TRBD1 (5 bases). V gave up 5 bases and J gave up 3 bases, with 10 bases separating them. The CDR3 contains 13 residues. Looked up from germline, CDR1 is MNHEY and CDR2 is SMNVEV (reference sequence).

The chain has TRBV27 and TRBJ1-3; D remains unclear. CDR1 is MNHEY, CDR2 SMNVEV, per germline (reference sequence). There are 14 residues in the CDR3. V was shortened by 8 bases and J by 0 bases, with 11 bases between the two germline ends. DNA of the CDR3: TGTGCCAGCTGGGCTCCGAGCTCTGGAAACACCATATATTTT. It is translated as CASWAPSSGNTIYF.